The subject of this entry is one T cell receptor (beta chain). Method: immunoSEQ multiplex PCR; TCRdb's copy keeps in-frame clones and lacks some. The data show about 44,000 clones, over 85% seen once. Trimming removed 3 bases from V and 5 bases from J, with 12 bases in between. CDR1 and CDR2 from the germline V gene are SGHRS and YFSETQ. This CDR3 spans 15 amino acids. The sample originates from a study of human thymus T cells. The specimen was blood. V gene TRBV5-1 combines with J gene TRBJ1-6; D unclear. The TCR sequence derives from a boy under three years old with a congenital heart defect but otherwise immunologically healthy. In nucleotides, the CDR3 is TGCGCCAGCAGCTCGGAGGGCGCTCATAATTCACCCCTCCACTTT. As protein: CASSSEGAHNSPLHF. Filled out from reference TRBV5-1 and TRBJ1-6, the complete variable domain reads KAGVTQTPRYLIKTRGQQVTLSCSPISGHRSVSWYQQTPGQGLQFLFEYFSETQRNKGNFPGRFSGRQFSNSRSEMNVSTLELGDSALYLCASSSEGAHNSPLHFGNGTRLTVT.